This TCR beta chain was sequenced for a study of STAT5B mutations in CD4+ large granular lymphocyte leukemia. Study-level findings and limits: TRBV06-family usage was enriched in top patient clones (8/27) versus controls (2/35).

Trimming stripped 0 bases from V and 6 bases from J, with 11 bases between. Germline V lookup: CDR1 MNHNY, CDR2 SVGAGI (reference sequence). CDR3 length: 15 residues. With respect to this clone: Antigen: not known.

The assay was immunoSEQ multiplex PCR, and TCRdb's table has in-frame clones only and misses some. The table lists more than 30,000 clones, approximately 81% of them singletons. The gene calls are TRBV6-6 and TRBJ2-2; D is possibly TRBD1 (5 bases). The receptor was isolated from a human donor in good health. The sequencing input was CD4+ T cells from blood buffy coats. The CDR3 spells CASSYSSQGAGELFF. CDR3 sequence (DNA): TGTGCCAGCAGTTACTCGAGCCAGGGTGCCGGGGAGCTGTTTTTT.